This T cell receptor (beta chain) was found in a study of T cell responses to AZD1222 COVID-19 vaccine. To note about this clone: The antigen remains unidentified.

Assay: immunoSEQ multiplex PCR; the TCRdb copy retains only in-frame clones and omits some. This repertoire shows about 120,000 clones, 75% to 90% found once; its top ten account for about 1.5%. Notes on the study in general: CD4 TCRs covered the whole spike, strongest at regions 160-218 and 743-854. The number of AZD1222 recipients seropositive at baseline was only 5 to 7. Clonal diversity may have been underestimated, and the donors were mostly white British, with more females than males.

The CDR3 covers 16 residues. V shed 2 bases and J shed 3 bases, with 18 bases lying between them. Germline-derived CDR1 and CDR2 are SGHRS and YFSETQ. The source material was peripheral blood, sampled on day 0 of AZD1222 vaccination. V and J are TRBV5-1 and TRBJ2-7; TRBD1 might be the D (5 bases). The TCR was taken from an adult in good health. Here the CDR3 reads CASSFFGPRQSYEQYF. In DNA, the CDR3 is TGCGCCAGCAGCTTTTTTGGGCCCAGACAGAGCTACGAGCAGTACTTC.